This T cell receptor (beta chain) emerged from a study of cytomegalovirus exposure and HLA in healthy donors. Study-wide background: Both the roughly 120 validation repertoires and the roughly 700 first-cohort repertoires used the same platform, as reported by a later analysis.

The table came from immunoSEQ multiplex PCR; TCRdb's copy has only in-frame clones and leaves some out. The sample lists under 350,000 clones, 80% to 90% seen once, with approximately 1% in the top ten. Whole-study findings and limits: CMV antigen specificity was confirmed in vitro for a few CMV-associated chains. The finding came from a later analysis; first-cohort TCR clusters tended to co-occur in the roughly 110 validation repertoires.

About this clone: The antigen remains undetermined.

The sample taken for sequencing was PBMCs. This receptor was obtained from a woman younger than 35 in good health and CMV-seronegative.

The CDR3 coding sequence is TGTGCCAGCAGAACACCCGGGCGGGGCACGACCGGGGAGCTGTTTTTT. Amino acids: CASRTPGRGTTGELFF. The chain employs TRBV11-2 and TRBJ2-2; tentatively, D is TRBD2 (6 bases). CDR3 size: 16 residues. Trimming shortened V by 6 bases and J by 5 bases, and 19 bases separated the two germline ends. Germline lookup yields CDR1 SGHAT and CDR2 FQNNGV.